These T cell receptor beta chains were read from a single sample in a study of blood T cells in healthy people across ages. TCRdb called the 5' RACE reads again in MiXCR, with one record for every CDR3 protein. In the table there are under 950,000 distinct CDR3 sequences, around a fifth of which are singletons. The material sequenced was blood. Receptors were obtained from a man aged 65 to 85 in good health. The CDR3 runs from the conserved cysteine through the conserved F or W. The order of the fields is J gene, V gene, D gene, clone size, CDR3 protein, CDR3 DNA. D genes are given only for firm matches. Size is omitted from some rows. Given values are once, few, many or a class for expanded clones.

J gene: TRBJ2-5; V gene: TRBV4-3; D gene: NA; clone size: NA; CDR3 protein: CASARVHGAQETQYF; CDR3 DNA: TGCGCCAGCGCAAGGGTACACGGGGCCCAAGAGACCCAGTACTTC
J gene: TRBJ2-7; V gene: TRBV6-5; D gene: NA; clone size: NA; CDR3 protein: CASSPTGFVSYEQYF; CDR3 DNA: TGTGCCAGCAGCCCCACAGGGTTTGTGTCCTACGAGCAGTACTTC
J gene: TRBJ1-1; V gene: TRBV20-1; D gene: TRBD1; clone size: NA; CDR3 protein: CSARGGQGLPWTEAFF; CDR3 DNA: TGCAGTGCTAGAGGGGGACAGGGGCTTCCGTGGACTGAAGCTTTCTTT
J gene: TRBJ2-7; V gene: TRBV6-6; D gene: NA; clone size: NA; CDR3 protein: CATLAHTSSYEQYF; CDR3 DNA: TGTGCCACCCTCGCACACACCAGCTCCTACGAGCAGTACTTC
J gene: TRBJ2-1; V gene: TRBV29-1; D gene: TRBD2; clone size: NA; CDR3 protein: CSVEPGLHNNEQFF; CDR3 DNA: TGCAGCGTTGAACCGGGACTACATAACAATGAGCAGTTCTTC
J gene: TRBJ1-3; V gene: TRBV5-1; D gene: NA; clone size: few; CDR3 protein: CASSLGFRTETGNTIYF; CDR3 DNA: TGCGCCAGCAGCTTGGGTTTCCGTACAGAGACTGGAAACACCATATATTTT
J gene: TRBJ2-2; V gene: TRBV20-1; D gene: NA; clone size: few; CDR3 protein: CSARPRLVATGELFF; CDR3 DNA: TGCAGTGCTAGACCCCGACTAGTTGCCACCGGGGAGCTGTTTTTT
J gene: TRBJ1-4; V gene: TRBV7-2; D gene: TRBD1; clone size: NA; CDR3 protein: CASSLGPGGLKLFF; CDR3 DNA: TGTGCCAGCAGCTTAGGTCCAGGGGGTCTAAAACTGTTTTTT
J gene: TRBJ2-1; V gene: TRBV13; D gene: TRBD1; clone size: NA; CDR3 protein: CASSSSFGQGWNEQFF; CDR3 DNA: TGTGCCAGCAGCTCAAGCTTTGGACAGGGGTGGAATGAGCAGTTCTTC
J gene: TRBJ1-4; V gene: TRBV7-9; D gene: TRBD1; clone size: few; CDR3 protein: CASSPLGGTVNEKLFF; CDR3 DNA: TGTGCCAGCAGCCCCCTCGGCGGGACAGTTAATGAAAAACTGTTTTTT
J gene: TRBJ1-3; V gene: TRBV7-9; D gene: NA; clone size: few; CDR3 protein: CASSAAMGSGNTIYF; CDR3 DNA: TGTGCCAGCAGCGCCGCTATGGGGTCTGGAAACACCATATATTTT
J gene: TRBJ2-5; V gene: TRBV12-3/TRBV12-4; D gene: TRBD2; clone size: NA; CDR3 protein: CASSYWGGEETQYF; CDR3 DNA: TGTGCCAGCTCCTACTGGGGGGGGGAAGAGACCCAGTACTTC
J gene: TRBJ1-2; V gene: TRBV29-1; D gene: NA; clone size: few; CDR3 protein: CSVEWGAQYGYTF; CDR3 DNA: TGCAGCGTTGAATGGGGGGCGCAGTATGGCTACACCTTC
J gene: TRBJ2-1; V gene: TRBV20-1; D gene: TRBD2; clone size: few; CDR3 protein: CSARGTSNVDEQFF; CDR3 DNA: TGCAGTGCTAGGGGGACTAGCAATGTCGATGAGCAGTTCTTC
J gene: TRBJ2-7; V gene: TRBV3-1; D gene: TRBD2; clone size: few; CDR3 protein: CASSQGSGGSYEQYF; CDR3 DNA: TGTGCCAGCAGCCAAGGTAGCGGGGGTTCCTACGAGCAGTACTTC